The 28 T cell receptor beta chains given below trace back to one sample, sequenced in a study of T cells after yellow fever vaccination. Each CDR3 protein is one row after TCRdb ran MiXCR on the 5' RACE reads. This repertoire shows around 320,000 distinct CDR3 sequences, 3.5% to 4.5% found once; its top ten account for roughly 19%. The sample was PBMCs, taken 15 days after the yellow fever booster vaccination. The receptors originated from a man younger than 35 who received the YFV17D yellow fever vaccine.

This clonotype came up many times. V usage is TRBV2 and J usage is TRBJ1-5, with 7 bases identical to TRBD1. The V segment lost 11 bases and the J segment 7 bases; nucleotides outside the gene matches: 11. Germline V gene data show CDR1 as SNHLY and CDR2 as FYNNEI. CDR3 length: 13 residues. CDR3 sequence: CASRERGQQPQHF. CDR3 bases: TGTGCCTCCCGGGAGAGGGGGCAACAGCCCCAGCATTTT.

This rearrangement joins TRBV12-3 or TRBV12-4 to TRBJ2-5; 10 positions match TRBD2. V was clipped by 7 bases and J by 1 base; unmatched bases: 6. The CDR3 consists of 15 residues. In DNA form, the CDR3 reads TGTGCCAGCAAACCTAGCGGGGGCATCCAAGAGACCCAGTACTTC. Translating it yields CASKPSGGIQETQYF.

At least ten counts were recorded for this clonotype. The rearrangement links TRBV3-1 to TRBJ2-4; D is possibly TRBD1 or TRBD2 (5 bases each). Germline V gene lookup returns CDR1 LGHDT and CDR2 YNNKEL (reference sequence). Trimming pared 3 bases from V and 1 base from J, leaving 10 bases between. The CDR3 is made up of 15 amino acids. CDR3 sequence reads: CASSHLGRAKNIQYF. The CDR3 DNA sequence: TGTGCCAGCAGCCACCTGGGACGGGCCAAAAACATTCAGTACTTC.

This clonotype has more than one count but fewer than ten. The chain carries TRBV5-1 and TRBJ1-1; D unclear. Per the germline V gene, CDR1 is SGHRS and CDR2 is YFSETQ. The length of the CDR3 is 13 residues. V lost 3 bases to trimming and J lost 1 base, with 7 bases between them. The CDR3 sequence: CASSSNKNTEAFF. For the CDR3, the DNA is TGCGCCAGCAGCTCCAACAAGAACACTGAAGCTTTCTTT.

This clonotype was detected many times. The J gene is TRBJ1-5, the V gene TRBV6-1; D is ambiguous. Germline values: CDR1 MNHNS, CDR2 SASEGT. The CDR3 runs to 16 residues. The V end lost 7 bases, the J end lost 7 bases, and 23 bases lay between the germline ends. CDR3 in amino acids: CASTRREGDGVQPQHF. The CDR3 nucleotides read TGTGCCAGCACAAGAAGAGAGGGAGACGGAGTGCAGCCCCAGCATTTT.

The rearrangement joins TRBV2 to TRBJ1-1; 7 bases agree with TRBD1. CDR1 is SNHLY and CDR2 is FYNNEI in the germline V gene. The ends lost 7 bases at V and 11 bases at J; junction bases unmatched: 16. The CDR3 totals 14 residues. The CDR3 nucleotides are TGTGCCAGCAAATTACAGGGGCCGCCCGCGGGGGCTTTCTTT. Its translation is CASKLQGPPAGAFF.

This clonotype was seen only a few times. CDR3 sequence: CASSLDVRRFEAFF. The CDR3 DNA reads as TGCGCCAGCAGCTTGGACGTCCGCAGATTTGAAGCTTTCTTT. The rearrangement uses TRBV5-1 and TRBJ1-1; D is uncertain. Germline-derived CDR1 and CDR2 are SGHRS and YFSETQ. V dropped 0 bases and J dropped 7 bases, with 13 bases sitting between them. The CDR3 covers 14 residues.

The chain recombines TRBV7-6 with TRBJ1-1; TRBD1 is a possible D gene (6 bases). The CDR3 runs 17 residues. V lost 1 base, J lost 1 base, and 16 bases lay in between. Per germline, CDR1 SGHVS and CDR2 FNYEAQ. CDR3 sequence reads: CASSLGFQGKTNTEAFF. The CDR3 DNA follows: TGTGCCAGCAGCTTAGGATTCCAGGGGAAGACGAACACTGAAGCTTTCTTT.

This clonotype was counted at least ten times. This sequence joins TRBV4-3 and TRBJ2-3; D is unresolved. This CDR3 spans 16 amino acids. With 1 base removed from V and 0 bases from J, the gap between germline ends came to 11 bases. Germline V gene sequence: CDR1 LGHNA, CDR2 YSLEER. The CDR3 DNA follows: TGCGCCAGCAGCCAAGCCCTCAACCCTAGCACAGATACGCAGTATTTT. It specifies CASSQALNPSTDTQYF.

The table lists this clonotype with a few counts. The chain combines TRBV10-3 with TRBJ1-4, with D tentatively TRBD1 (5 bases). Trimming removed 9 bases from V and 3 bases from J, with 20 bases in between. The CDR3 length is 16 residues. Germline lookup yields CDR1 ENHRY and CDR2 SYGVKD. DNA for the CDR3: TGTGCCATTTCCCTGAGGAAGGCGGGACCTAATGAAAAACTGTTTTTT. Translating it yields CAISLRKAGPNEKLFF.

The chain is built from TRBV7-6 and TRBJ2-3, with TRBD2 matching over 13 bases. With 5 bases clipped from V and 3 bases from J, the junction kept 14 bases outside the gene matches. In germline, CDR1 is SGHVS, CDR2 FNYEAQ. The CDR3 is made up of 19 amino acids. The CDR3 DNA reads as TGTGCCAGCAGCGCCCCGGGACTAGCGGGGTTAGGGAGAACAGATACGCAGTATTTT. It encodes CASSAPGLAGLGRTDTQYF.

J is TRBJ1-2 and V is TRBV5-1; D is unresolved. CDR3 length equals 15 residues. Germline V gene data show CDR1 as SGHRS and CDR2 as YFSETQ. Trimming removed 4 bases from V and 0 bases from J, with 13 bases in between. CDR3 loop: CASSAGGSSNYGYTF. The CDR3 nucleotides read TGCGCCAGCAGCGCGGGTGGCAGCTCTAACTATGGCTACACCTTC.

The V and J genes are TRBV2 and TRBJ2-2; no reliable D call. Trimming took 10 bases from V and 3 from J, leaving 9 bases between them. The CDR3 runs to 12 residues. The germline V gene encodes CDR1 SNHLY and CDR2 FYNNEI. The CDR3 nucleotides are TGTGCCATTTACCCTGACACCGGGGAGCTGTTTTTT. It codes for CAIYPDTGELFF.

This clonotype was observed many times. The chain couples TRBV9 to TRBJ2-1; the match to TRBD2 covers 9 bases. From germline, CDR1 is SGDLS and CDR2 YYNGEE. V shed 7 bases and J 13 bases; nucleotides not matched to a gene: 12. The CDR3 sequence is 13 residues long. CDR3 protein: CASSTSGSASQFF. The CDR3 nucleotides read TGTGCCAGCTCCACTAGCGGGTCCGCTTCACAGTTCTTC.

This clonotype was recorded at least ten times. The chain links TRBV7-2 to TRBJ1-2, with 10 bases fitting TRBD1. V was clipped by 4 bases and J by 6 bases; unmatched bases: 8. In germline, CDR1 is SGHTA, CDR2 FQGNSA. This CDR3 has 15 residues. In DNA, the CDR3 is TGTGCCAGCAGCTGGGATCCCGGGACAGGGGATGGCTACACCTTC. It codes for CASSWDPGTGDGYTF.

This sequence joins TRBV5-5 and TRBJ2-7; TRBD1 agrees at 7 bases. Per germline, CDR1 SGHKS and CDR2 YYEKEE (reference sequence). The CDR3 runs to 8 residues. The CDR3 is CASSRTGV. The CDR3 DNA reads as TGTGCCAGCAGCCGGACAGGAGTC.

This clonotype was recorded at least ten times. The genes are TRBV5-6 and TRBJ2-1; D ambiguous. The V gene's germline CDR1 is SGHDT and CDR2 YYEEEE. The CDR3 consists of 14 residues. V was shortened by 0 bases and J by 8 bases, with 12 bases between the two germline ends. The CDR3 sequence is CASSLVNRRDEQFF. CDR3 bases: TGTGCCAGCAGCTTGGTCAATCGAAGGGATGAGCAGTTCTTC.

This clonotype showed up many times. This chain uses TRBV7-9 with TRBJ1-2; D unresolved. Trimming stripped 1 base from V and 0 bases from J, with 12 bases between. Germline assignment: CDR1 SEHNR and CDR2 FQNEAQ (reference sequence). There are 16 residues in the CDR3. CDR3 in amino acids: CASSLETPNANYGYTF. As DNA, the CDR3 is TGTGCCAGCAGCTTAGAGACGCCGAACGCTAACTATGGCTACACCTTC.

This clonotype has at least ten counts. The rearrangement uses TRBV9 and TRBJ2-6; D is unresolved. This CDR3 region has 15 residues. Trimming removed 3 bases from V and 4 bases from J, with 11 bases in between. CDR1 is SGDLS, CDR2 YYNGEE, per germline. CDR3 bases: TGTGCCAGCAGCGCCGAATCCTCCGGGGCCAACGTCCTGACTTTC. Translation: CASSAESSGANVLTF. Combining the CDR3 with reference TRBV9 and TRBJ2-6 gives the whole variable domain DSGVTQTPKHLITATGQRVTLRCSPRSGDLSVYWYQQSLDQGLQFLIQYYNGEERAKGNILERFSAQQFPDLHSELNLSSLELGDSALYFCASSAESSGANVLTFGAGSRLTVL.

This clonotype occurred a few times. The genes are TRBV27 and TRBJ2-2; D possibly corresponds to TRBD2 (5 bases). Trimming shortened V by 5 bases and J by 0 bases, and 10 bases separated the two germline ends. The CDR3 has 15 amino acids. Germline-derived CDR1 and CDR2 are MNHEY and SMNVEV (reference sequence). The CDR3 loop reads CASSPADSNTGELFF. The CDR3 DNA follows: TGTGCCAGCAGTCCCGCGGACTCGAACACCGGGGAGCTGTTTTTT.

This clonotype was seen many times. The rearrangement links TRBV18 to TRBJ2-1, with D perhaps TRBD1 (6 bases). CDR1 is KGHSH, CDR2 LQKENI, per germline. The V end lost 6 bases, the J end lost 7 bases, and 13 bases lay between the germline ends. CDR3 length: 13 residues. CDR3 nucleotides: TGTGCCAGCTCCCCAGGGGAAGTAAATGAGCAGTTCTTC. Translating it yields CASSPGEVNEQFF.

This clonotype was recorded a few times. The genes are TRBV12-3 or TRBV12-4 and TRBJ1-1; possible D gene TRBD1, 5 bases. Trimming cost V 6 bases and J 2 bases, with 10 bases left between them. This CDR3 is built from 13 residues. CDR3 region: CASRGTDNTEAFF. CDR3 nucleotide sequence: TGTGCCAGCAGGGGGACGGATAACACTGAAGCTTTCTTT.

This clonotype was counted ten times or more. CDR3 bases: TGTGCCAGCAGTGAGTGGGGAGAGACCCAGTACTTC. This codes for CASSEWGETQYF. The chain employs TRBV6-1 and TRBJ2-5; D unclear. This CDR3 contains 12 residues. The germline V gene has CDR1 MNHNS and CDR2 SASEGT. Deletions cut 3 bases from V and 4 bases from J, with 6 bases between.

A few counts support this clonotype. The chain couples TRBV6-6 to TRBJ2-5; TRBD1 is a possible D gene (5 bases). The germline V gene encodes CDR1 MNHNY and CDR2 SVGAGI (reference sequence). V was pared by 0 bases and J by 9 bases, with 11 bases between. CDR3 length: 13 amino acids. The CDR3 reads CASSYSGAGAQYF. CDR3 DNA: TGTGCCAGCAGTTACTCAGGGGCTGGGGCCCAGTACTTC.

This clonotype appeared many times. J is TRBJ2-3 and V is TRBV12-3 or TRBV12-4, with D tentatively TRBD2 (5 bases). The CDR3 loop spans 12 amino acids. Trimming removed 8 bases from V and 3 bases from J, with 9 bases in between. The CDR3 here is CASGPGTDTQYF. The CDR3 DNA reads as TGTGCCAGCGGCCCGGGGACAGATACGCAGTATTTT.

This clonotype was counted at least ten times. The J gene is TRBJ2-7, the V gene TRBV18, with a possible D match to TRBD2 (6 bases). This CDR3 is 16 amino acids long. V shed 1 base and J shed 0 bases, with 13 bases lying between them. The germline V gene encodes CDR1 KGHSH and CDR2 LQKENI. The CDR3 nucleotides are TGTGCCAGCTCACCACTGACGGGGGACCTCTCCTACGAGCAGTACTTC. Its translation: CASSPLTGDLSYEQYF.

V and J are TRBV20-1 and TRBJ2-7; a weak D match, TRBD1 (5 bases). Per germline, CDR1 DFQATT and CDR2 SNEGSKA (reference sequence). Trimming stripped 5 bases from V and 3 bases from J, with 17 bases between. This CDR3 region has 14 residues. CDR3 in amino acids: CSAVHDRRGYEQYF. Written as DNA, the CDR3 is TGCAGTGCTGTCCACGACAGAAGGGGCTACGAGCAGTACTTC.

This clonotype was picked up a small number of times. In DNA, the CDR3 is TGTGCCAGCACCTCCGGACAGGGGGTAGGACAGCCCCAGCATTTT. Protein product: CASTSGQGVGQPQHF. The rearrangement uses TRBV21-1 and TRBJ1-5; the table names TRBD1, a call not compared with the DNA. TRBV21-1 is marked as a pseudogene. The CDR3 is 15 amino acids.